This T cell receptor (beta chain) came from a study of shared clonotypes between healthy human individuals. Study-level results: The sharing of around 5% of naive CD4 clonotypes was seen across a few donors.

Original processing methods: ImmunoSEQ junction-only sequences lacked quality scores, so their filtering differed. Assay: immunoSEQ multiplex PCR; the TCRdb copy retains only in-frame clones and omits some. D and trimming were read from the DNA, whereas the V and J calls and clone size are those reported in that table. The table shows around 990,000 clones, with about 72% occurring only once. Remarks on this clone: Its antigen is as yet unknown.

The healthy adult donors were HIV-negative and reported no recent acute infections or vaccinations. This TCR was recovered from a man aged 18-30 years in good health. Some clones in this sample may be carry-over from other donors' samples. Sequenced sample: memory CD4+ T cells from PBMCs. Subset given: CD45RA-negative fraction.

CDR3 DNA sequence: TGTGCCAGCAGGCCCGGGACAGGGTCATGGGACACTGAAGCTTTCTTT. This codes for CASRPGTGSWDTEAFF. The V and J genes are TRBV7-9 and TRBJ1-1; 9 nucleotides align to TRBD1. Germline lookup yields CDR1 SEHNR and CDR2 FQNEAQ (reference sequence). Unmatched junction bases numbered 11, after V lost 6 bases and J lost 3 bases. The CDR3 spans 16 residues. Drawing the rest from reference TRBV7-9 and TRBJ1-1, the complete variable domain is DTGVSQNPRHKITKRGQNVTFRCDPISEHNRLYWYRQTLGQGPEFLTYFQNEAQLEKSRLLSDRFSAERPKGSFSTLEIQRTEQGDSAMYLCASRPGTGSWDTEAFFGQGTRLTVV.